A single sample is the source of the 8 T cell receptor beta chains below, sequenced in a study of response to subunit inactivated influenza vaccine. TCRdb reanalysed the RT-PCR reads using MiXCR and keeps one entry per CDR3 protein. Of more than 450,000 distinct CDR3 sequences listed, 7.6% are singletons. The input for sequencing was PBMCs from blood, taken less than 30 months after vaccination. The origin of the receptors is a man between 50 and 69 years old who received an inactivated influenza vaccine.

The V gene is TRBV20-1, the J gene TRBJ2-5, with 8 bases identical to TRBD1. The CDR3 is 15 residues long. V shed 6 bases and J 5 bases; nucleotides not matched to a gene: 14. Germline V CDR1 and CDR2: DFQATT, SNEGSKA (reference sequence). CDR3 loop: CSATNPTGVGETQYF. CDR3 DNA: TGCAGTGCCACCAATCCGACAGGGGTAGGCGAGACCCAGTACTTC.

This chain uses TRBV9 with TRBJ1-1, with D maybe TRBD1 (6 bases). With 4 bases removed from V and 3 bases from J, the gap between germline ends came to 16 bases. The CDR3 sequence is 15 residues long. CDR1 and CDR2 (germline): SGDLS, YYNGEE. The CDR3 sequence is CASSPRQVADTEAFF. The CDR3, as DNA: TGTGCCAGCAGCCCCAGACAGGTGGCGGACACTGAAGCTTTCTTT.

This clonotype was counted between two and nine times. This sequence joins TRBV9 and TRBJ2-2; D may correspond to TRBD1 or TRBD2 (5 bases each). The germline V gene has CDR1 SGDLS and CDR2 YYNGEE. V lost 3 bases to trimming and J lost 12 bases, with 12 bases between them. There are 12 residues in the CDR3. CDR3 loop: CASSAIGAKLFF. The CDR3 DNA is TGTGCCAGCAGCGCCATCGGGGCCAAGCTGTTTTTT.

This clonotype was recorded many times. This chain connects TRBV12-3 or TRBV12-4 to TRBJ1-2; tentative D call: TRBD1 (5 bases). The CDR3 spans 14 residues. Trimming removed 2 bases at V and 2 bases at J, with 9 bases between. The CDR3 spells CASSLFGTNYGYTF. The CDR3 DNA sequence: TGTGCCAGCAGTTTATTTGGGACGAACTATGGCTACACCTTC.

This chain uses TRBV3-1 with TRBJ1-4, with D uncertain. The CDR3 is 15 residues long. Deletions cut 1 base from V and 1 base from J, with 7 bases between. Germline CDR1 and CDR2: LGHDT and YNNKEL (reference sequence). CDR3 DNA sequence: TGTGCCAGCAGCCAAGGTGTGGAAACTAATGAAAAACTGTTTTTT. This sequence encodes CASSQGVETNEKLFF. The full variable domain, its missing parts supplied by reference TRBV3-1 and TRBJ1-4, is DTAVSQTPKYLVTQMGNDKSIKCEQNLGHDTMYWYKQDSKKFLKIMFSYNNKELIINETVPNRFSPKSPDKAHLNLHINSLELGDSAVYFCASSQGVETNEKLFFGSGTQLSVL.

This clonotype was picked up a small number of times. The rearrangement uses TRBV5-8 and TRBJ2-2, with unresolved D. CDR1 is SGHTS and CDR2 is YDEGEE in the germline V gene. V dropped 4 bases and J dropped 3 bases, with 13 bases sitting between them. The CDR3 runs to 15 residues. CDR3 sequence: CASSPGRRDTGELFF. CDR3 sequence (DNA): TGTGCCAGCAGCCCCGGACGACGGGACACCGGGGAGCTGTTTTTT.

This clonotype was recorded many times. The J gene is TRBJ1-2, the V gene TRBV12-3 or TRBV12-4; the D gene is possibly TRBD1 (6 bases). CDR3 length equals 13 residues. V was shortened by 3 bases and J by 6 bases, with 11 bases between the two germline ends. The CDR3 loop is CASSFRQGNGYTF. CDR3 DNA: TGTGCCAGCAGTTTCCGGCAGGGGAATGGCTACACCTTC.

As to this clonotype: A much more abundant neighbour one base away suggests this may be a read error. The V and J genes are TRBV20-1 and TRBJ1-2; D ambiguous. The CDR3 totals 14 residues. The V gene's germline CDR1 is DFQATT and CDR2 SNEGSKA (reference sequence). Trimming cost V 6 bases and J 1 base, with 15 bases left between them. The CDR3 bases are TGCAGTGCCCCCCCGGCGACCGTTAACTATGGCTACACCTTC. Protein sequence: CSAPPATVNYGYTF.